The 23 T cell receptor beta chains below come from one sample, sequenced in a study of T cells in localized non-small cell lung cancer. Here immunoSEQ multiplex PCR was the method, and the copy in TCRdb shows in-frame clones only, minus some. Found here are roughly 35,000 clones, about 87% of them singletons; the top ten hold 2.5% to 3%. The source material was peripheral blood, sampled before any cancer treatment. These receptors were obtained from a woman aged 40 to 75 with stage I lung adenocarcinoma.

V gene TRBV15 combines with J gene TRBJ1-6, with 9 bases aligning to TRBD1. Germline trimming cut 2 bases from V and 12 bases from J; bases unmatched to any gene: 5. CDR1 LNHNV and CDR2 YYDKDF come from the germline V gene (reference sequence). The CDR3 extends over 14 amino acids. CDR3 region: CATSRLGQGLPLHF. CDR3 in DNA: TGTGCCACCAGCAGACTGGGACAGGGCTTACCCCTCCACTTT.

The chain is built from TRBV12-5 and TRBJ2-1; no firm D call. V dropped 7 bases and J dropped 8 bases, with 9 bases sitting between them. Per the germline V gene, CDR1 is LGHNT and CDR2 is FRNRAP. The CDR3 covers 11 residues. The CDR3 DNA reads as TGTGCTAGTGCTAGAAACGATGAGCAGTTCTTC. Translating gives CASARNDEQFF.

J is TRBJ1-4 and V is TRBV30; D gene uncertain. Germline loops: CDR1 GTSNPN, CDR2 SVGIG (reference sequence). V lost 2 bases, J lost 5 bases, and 9 bases lay in between. The CDR3 loop spans 13 amino acids. CDR3 nucleotides: TGTGCCTGGAGTAACGGCCTAAATGAAAAACTGTTTTTT. Translation gives CAWSNGLNEKLFF.

This clone showed up just a few times. V gene TRBV7-9 combines with J gene TRBJ2-2, with D perhaps TRBD1 (5 bases). The CDR3 extends over 15 amino acids. Germline V lookup: CDR1 SEHNR, CDR2 FQNEAQ (reference sequence). Trimming removed 4 bases at V and 1 base at J, with 10 bases between. Here the CDR3 DNA reads TGTGCCAGCAGCTCAGTAGGACAGAACACCGGGGAGCTGTTTTTT. This codes for CASSSVGQNTGELFF.

This clone was seen more than once but under ten times. The V and J genes are TRBV6-1 and TRBJ2-5; D is perhaps TRBD2 (6 bases). Germline CDR1 is MNHNS and CDR2 is SASEGT. The CDR3 has 16 amino acids. With 0 bases removed from V and 4 bases from J, the gap between germline ends came to 15 bases. The CDR3 here is CASSEALAAGGETQYF. CDR3 coding DNA: TGTGCCAGCAGTGAAGCCCTAGCCGCCGGGGGAGAGACCCAGTACTTC.

The V call is TRBV19, the J call TRBJ2-5, with D hard to call. Gene TRBJ2-7 matches the end of the DNA better, so the J call may be wrong. The CDR3 length is 12 residues. The V gene's germline CDR1 is LNHDA and CDR2 SQIVND (reference sequence). DNA for the CDR3: TGTGCCAGCCAGTCTATGTTGTCCGAGCAGTACTTC. Protein: CASQSMLSEQYF.

V usage is TRBV28 and J usage is TRBJ1-1; D remains unclear. This CDR3 has 16 residues. Germline V gene lookup returns CDR1 MDHEN and CDR2 SYDVKM. V was clipped by 3 bases and J by 1 base, with 15 bases between them. The CDR3 spells CASSFAGGGQNTEAFF. DNA for the CDR3: TGTGCCAGCAGTTTTGCAGGAGGAGGGCAGAACACTGAAGCTTTCTTT.

The chain recombines TRBV5-1 with TRBJ2-5; D uncertain. V was shortened by 0 bases and J by 10 bases, with 13 bases between the two germline ends. Germline values: CDR1 SGHRS, CDR2 YFSETQ. The CDR3 loop spans 13 amino acids. The DNA for the CDR3 is TGCGCCAGCAGCTTGGCCGGACCAAGAGACCAGTACTTC. Translated, it gives CASSLAGPRDQYF.

The sample holds one count of this clone. Within the sample, other DNA sequences also encode this same CDR3. The chain couples TRBV29-1 to TRBJ2-7; D could derive from TRBD1 or TRBD2 (5 bases each). Germline V gives CDR1 SQVTM, CDR2 ANQGSEA. CDR3 length equals 12 residues. The ends were cut back, 6 bases at V and 0 bases at J, with 9 bases in the middle. The CDR3 here is CSVGDISYEQYF. CDR3 nucleotides: TGCAGCGTGGGGGATATCTCCTACGAGCAGTACTTC.

This clone was detected once. This sequence joins TRBV5-1 and TRBJ2-1; TRBD1 matches 8 bases. Losses at the gene ends were 0 bases for V and 5 bases for J; bases not matched to a gene: 4. Germline-derived CDR1 and CDR2 are SGHRS and YFSETQ. The CDR3 contains 15 residues. The CDR3 loop is CASSLGQGAHNEQFF. The CDR3 nucleotides read TGCGCCAGCAGCTTGGGGCAGGGGGCGCACAATGAGCAGTTCTTC.

The CDR3, as DNA: TGTGCCAGCAGCGCCTTTGGAGGTTCCGGGGAGCTGTTTTTT. This codes for CASSAFGGSGELFF. This chain uses TRBV9 with TRBJ2-2; the D gene is possibly TRBD2 (5 bases). The V gene lost 3 bases and the J gene lost 6 bases, with 12 bases spanning the gap. The CDR3 contains 14 residues. Germline loops: CDR1 SGDLS, CDR2 YYNGEE.

The genes are TRBV9 and TRBJ2-7; no clear D. Per germline, CDR1 SGDLS and CDR2 YYNGEE. The CDR3 consists of 13 residues. The germline V and J ends were trimmed by 4 bases and 2 bases, with 10 bases remaining between them. CDR3 loop: CASSKADAYEQYF. The CDR3 DNA reads as TGTGCCAGCAGCAAGGCGGATGCCTACGAGCAGTACTTC.

V is TRBV11-2 and J is TRBJ1-6, with D perhaps TRBD1 (6 bases). Trimming took off 1 base at V and 7 bases at J, with 8 bases between the two ends. Germline V gene sequence: CDR1 SGHAT, CDR2 FQNNGV. The CDR3 length is 14 residues. CDR3 nucleotide sequence: TGTGCCAGCAGCTTAGTACAGGGAAATTCACCCCTCCACTTT. It specifies CASSLVQGNSPLHF. Based on the CDR3 plus reference TRBV11-2 and TRBJ1-6, the full variable domain is EAGVAQSPRYKIIEKRQSVAFWCNPISGHATLYWYQQILGQGPKLLIQFQNNGVVDDSQLPKDRFSAERLKGVDSTLKIQPAKLEDSAVYLCASSLVQGNSPLHFGNGTRLTVT.

This clone is medium-sized (0.01 to 0.1%) by share. Other DNA sequences in this specimen translate into the identical CDR3. The genes are TRBV7-9 and TRBJ2-7; D is uncertain. Germline CDR1 and CDR2: SEHNR and FQNEAQ (reference sequence). The V end lost 2 bases, the J end lost 6 bases, and 5 bases lay between the germline ends. The CDR3 is 11 amino acids. CDR3 protein: CASSLRAEQYF. The CDR3, as DNA: TGTGCCAGCAGCTTAAGGGCCGAGCAGTACTTC.

This rearrangement joins TRBV7-8 to TRBJ2-7; D uncertain. CDR1 and CDR2 from the germline V gene are SGHVS and FQNEAQ. CDR3 size: 13 residues. Deletions cut 5 bases from V and 6 bases from J, with 14 bases between. The CDR3 sequence: CASSGRQKVEQYF. The CDR3 DNA sequence: TGTGCCAGCAGCGGGCGCCAAAAAGTCGAGCAGTACTTC.

The rearrangement links TRBV12-2 to TRBJ1-4; the D segment call TRBD1 is taken from the table without a DNA check. TRBV12-2 counts as a pseudogene. The CDR3 length is 13 residues. CDR3 DNA sequence: TGTGCAAGTCGCCCGGGGACAGATGAAAAACTGTTTTTT. Its protein product is CASRPGTDEKLFF.

The chain carries TRBV18 and TRBJ2-5; D is unresolved. CDR1 and CDR2 from the germline V gene are KGHSH and LQKENI. Trimming removed 2 bases at V and 5 bases at J, with 9 bases between. CDR3 size: 13 residues. This CDR3 is CASSPDTWETQYF. CDR3 bases: TGTGCCAGCTCACCAGACACTTGGGAGACCCAGTACTTC.

The CDR3 DNA follows: TGTGCCAGCAGTTTAAGGGGACAGGGGCAAGATACGCAGTATTTT. Its translation is CASSLRGQGQDTQYF. The V gene is TRBV28, the J gene TRBJ2-3; the match to TRBD1 covers 10 bases. The CDR3 is 15 amino acids. The V gene's germline CDR1 is MDHEN and CDR2 SYDVKM. V was clipped by 2 bases and J by 5 bases; unmatched bases: 4. Full variable domain (missing parts from reference TRBV28 and TRBJ2-3): DVKVTQSSRYLVKRTGEKVFLECVQDMDHENMFWYRQDPGLGLRLIYFSYDVKMKEKGDIPEGYSVSREKKERFSLILESASTNQTSMYLCASSLRGQGQDTQYFGPGTRLTVL.

The genes are TRBV6-1 and TRBJ1-2; TRBD1 matches at 7 bases. V was pared by 7 bases and J by 5 bases, with 16 bases of the junction left unmatched. CDR3 length: 16 residues. CDR1 is MNHNS and CDR2 is SASEGT in the germline V gene. The CDR3 protein is CASTDLPGQREYGYTF. The CDR3 bases are TGTGCCAGCACTGACCTTCCGGGACAGCGGGAATATGGCTACACCTTC.

CDR3 nucleotide sequence: TGTGCCAGCAGCTTAATAGCGGGAGGGGCGGGCACAGATACGCAGTATTTT. This codes for CASSLIAGGAGTDTQYF. The chain combines TRBV11-2 with TRBJ2-3, with TRBD2 identical over 11 bases. This CDR3 region has 17 residues. V shed 2 bases, J shed 1 base, and the junction held 5 bases outside the gene matches. CDR1 and CDR2 (germline): SGHAT, FQNNGV.

In its sample, this clone was seen once. The chain employs TRBV18 and TRBJ1-1; D is ambiguous. The CDR3 has 13 amino acids. The germline gives CDR1 KGHSH, CDR2 LQKENI. Trimming cost V 4 bases and J 1 base, with 7 bases left between them. CDR3 sequence (DNA): TGTGCCAGCTCACAGGCCGGGAACACTGAAGCTTTCTTT. The encoded protein is CASSQAGNTEAFF.

The chain is built from TRBV15 and TRBJ2-2; TRBD2 is a possible D gene (5 bases). Trimming took off 0 bases at V and 4 bases at J, with 6 bases between the two ends. The CDR3 totals 14 residues. CDR1 and CDR2 (germline): LNHNV, YYDKDF (reference sequence). The CDR3 nucleotides are TGTGCCACCAGCAGAGATCGGGGCACCGGGGAGCTGTTTTTT. As protein: CATSRDRGTGELFF.

This clone occurred a few times. J is TRBJ2-5 and V is TRBV11-2; maybe TRBD1 (6 bases). Germline V gene sequence: CDR1 SGHAT, CDR2 FQNNGV. V lost 5 bases to trimming and J lost 2 bases, with 6 bases between them. The CDR3 is 12 residues long. CDR3 sequence (DNA): TGTGCCAGCAGCGACAGGCAAGAGACCCAGTACTTC. This translates into CASSDRQETQYF. Filled out from reference TRBV11-2 and TRBJ2-5, the complete variable domain reads EAGVAQSPRYKIIEKRQSVAFWCNPISGHATLYWYQQILGQGPKLLIQFQNNGVVDDSQLPKDRFSAERLKGVDSTLKIQPAKLEDSAVYLCASSDRQETQYFGPGTRLLVL.